These 10 T cell receptor beta chains share one sample of origin, sequenced in a study of T cell responses to AZD1222 COVID-19 vaccine. TCRdb's table, derived via immunoSEQ multiplex PCR, lists solely in-frame clones and lacks some. This sample carries more than 95,000 clones, roughly 90% of them seen once, and the ten largest clones take roughly 3.9%. The sample in question was peripheral blood, obtained on day 0 of AZD1222 vaccination. Every receptor here comes from an adult in good health.

This clone was observed once. CDR3 sequence: CASTTRNTGELFF. In nucleotides, the CDR3 is TGTGCCAGCACAACACGGAACACCGGGGAGCTGTTTTTT. V usage is TRBV7-9 and J usage is TRBJ2-2; D unresolved. The CDR3 spans 13 residues. Germline V CDR1 and CDR2: SEHNR, FQNEAQ (reference sequence). Trimming cost V 7 bases and J 1 base, with 7 bases left between them.

J is TRBJ2-7 and V is TRBV10-3; D assignment may be TRBD1 or TRBD2 (5 bases each). Trimming took off 4 bases at V and 7 bases at J, with 14 bases between the two ends. The CDR3 spans 13 residues. CDR1 ENHRY and CDR2 SYGVKD come from the germline V gene. The CDR3 DNA is TGTGCCATCAGTGCACTGGGAGCAGGGGAGCAGTACTTC. Translation gives CAISALGAGEQYF.

CDR3 nucleotide sequence: TGTGCCAGCAGCCGGGAAGAAAAAGAGACCCAGTACTTC. Its translation: CASSREEKETQYF. V and J are TRBV11-3 and TRBJ2-5; possible D gene TRBD2, 5 bases. Germline CDR1 and CDR2: SGHNT and YENEEA. CDR3 length: 13 amino acids. The V gene lost 5 bases and the J gene lost 3 bases, with 10 bases spanning the gap.

This clone was seen only once. The V and J genes are TRBV2 and TRBJ1-4, with TRBD1 matching over 8 bases. Germline lookup yields CDR1 SNHLY and CDR2 FYNNEI. V lost 7 bases and J lost 7; bases outside the gene matches: 5. The CDR3 has 13 amino acids. DNA of the CDR3: TGTGCCAGCACGGGACAGGCAACTGAAAAACTGTTTTTT. Protein sequence: CASTGQATEKLFF.

The J gene is TRBJ2-1, the V gene TRBV7-3; no reliable D call. The germline CDR1 and CDR2 sequences are SGHTA and FQGTGA. Trimming shortened V by 3 bases and J by 5 bases, and 8 bases separated the two germline ends. The CDR3 spans 13 residues. The CDR3 DNA sequence: TGTGCCAGCAGCTTGACGGTGAACAATGAGCAGTTCTTC. Translating it yields CASSLTVNNEQFF.

The V gene is TRBV24-1, the J gene TRBJ1-2; D might be TRBD1 (5 bases). The CDR3 spans 15 residues. V lost 4 bases and J 4 bases, leaving 15 bases between the germline ends. Germline V CDR1 and CDR2: KGHDR, SFDVKD. Here the CDR3 reads CATSDPGRNFYGYTF. The CDR3 region has the DNA TGTGCCACCAGTGACCCGGGACGGAATTTCTATGGCTACACCTTC.

This clone was seen a few times. The same CDR3 also results from other DNA sequences found in this sample. J is TRBJ1-5 and V is TRBV18; no clear D gene. This CDR3 has 13 residues. V dropped 3 bases and J dropped 0 bases, with 3 bases sitting between them. Per germline, CDR1 KGHSH and CDR2 LQKENI. This CDR3 reads CASSPYSNQPQHF. The DNA for the CDR3 is TGTGCCAGCTCACCCTATAGCAATCAGCCCCAGCATTTT.

The gene calls are TRBV18 and TRBJ1-1, with 7 nucleotides matching TRBD1. J was trimmed by 5 bases and V by 6 bases; bases with no gene match: 9. The CDR3 has 14 residues. CDR1 KGHSH and CDR2 LQKENI come from the germline V gene. The CDR3 nucleotides read TGTGCCAGCTCTCCAGACAGGGTTCGAACTGAAGCTTTCTTT. Amino acid sequence: CASSPDRVRTEAFF.

The chain joins TRBV24-1 to TRBJ2-3, with no clear D. CDR3 length equals 14 residues. V was shortened by 5 bases and J by 1 base, with 9 bases between the two germline ends. Germline-derived CDR1 and CDR2 are KGHDR and SFDVKD. Here the CDR3 reads CATSGSKRTDTQYF. CDR3 in DNA: TGTGCCACCAGTGGAAGCAAACGCACAGATACGCAGTATTTT.

This rearrangement joins TRBV30 to TRBJ1-2; D gene uncertain. CDR1 is GTSNPN and CDR2 is SVGIG in the germline V gene (reference sequence). This CDR3 contains 14 residues. Between the trimmed V and J ends, which lost 4 bases and 2 bases, there was a span of 14 bases. The CDR3: CAWTPRLQNYGYTF. The CDR3 bases are TGTGCCTGGACTCCTAGATTACAGAACTATGGCTACACCTTC.